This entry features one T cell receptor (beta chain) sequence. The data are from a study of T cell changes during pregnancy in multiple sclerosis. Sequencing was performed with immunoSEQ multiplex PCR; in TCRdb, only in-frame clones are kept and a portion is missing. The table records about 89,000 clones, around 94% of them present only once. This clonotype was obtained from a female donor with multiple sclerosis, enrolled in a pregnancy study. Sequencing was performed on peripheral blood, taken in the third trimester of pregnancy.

In DNA form, the CDR3 reads TGTGCCAGCAGTGTACCCCAAGACAGCGTGAACACTGAAGCTTTCTTT. Amino acid sequence: CASSVPQDSVNTEAFF. The chain carries TRBV6-4 and TRBJ1-1, with D possibly TRBD1 on 5 matching bases. V lost 4 bases and J lost 0, with 15 bases in between. CDR3 length: 16 residues. In germline, CDR1 is MRHNA, CDR2 SNTAGT.